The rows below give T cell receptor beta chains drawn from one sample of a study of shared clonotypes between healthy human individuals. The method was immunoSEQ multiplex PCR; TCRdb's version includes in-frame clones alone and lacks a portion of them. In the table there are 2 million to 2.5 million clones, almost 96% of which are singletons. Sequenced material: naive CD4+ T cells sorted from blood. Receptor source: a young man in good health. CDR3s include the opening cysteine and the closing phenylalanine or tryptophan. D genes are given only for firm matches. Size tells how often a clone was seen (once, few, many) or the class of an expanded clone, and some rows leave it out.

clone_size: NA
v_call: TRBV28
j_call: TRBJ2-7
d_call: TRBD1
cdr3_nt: TGTGCCAGCAGTCCACAGGGGGCCAGCTCCTACGAGCAGTACTTC
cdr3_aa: CASSPQGASSYEQYF

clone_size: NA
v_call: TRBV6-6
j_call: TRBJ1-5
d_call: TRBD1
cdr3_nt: TGTGCCAGCAGCCGACGACAGGGATCAGGTCAGCCCCAGCATTTT
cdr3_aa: CASSRRQGSGQPQHF

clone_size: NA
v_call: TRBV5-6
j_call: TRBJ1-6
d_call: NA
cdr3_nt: TGTGCCAGCAGCTCTGCAGGCTCCTCTTCACCCCTCCACTTT
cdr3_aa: CASSSAGSSSPLHF

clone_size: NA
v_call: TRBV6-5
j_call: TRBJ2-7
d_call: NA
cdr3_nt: TGTGCCAGCAGTTACTCCACGGACTCCTACGAGCAGTACTTC
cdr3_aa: CASSYSTDSYEQYF

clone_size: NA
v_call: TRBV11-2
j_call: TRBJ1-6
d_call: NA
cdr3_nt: TGTGCCAGCAGATCTCTATTGGGTAGGGGCCCCCTCCACTTT
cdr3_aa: CASRSLLGRGPLHF

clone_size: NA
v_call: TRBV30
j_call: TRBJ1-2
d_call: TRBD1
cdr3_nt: TGTGCCTGGACCGAGAACAGGGGATATGGCTACACCTTC
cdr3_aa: CAWTENRGYGYTF

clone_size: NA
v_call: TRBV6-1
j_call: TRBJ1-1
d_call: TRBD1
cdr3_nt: TGTGCCAGCAGGGAATCCTGGGACAGGGGGAACACTGAAGCTTTCTTT
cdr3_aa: CASRESWDRGNTEAFF

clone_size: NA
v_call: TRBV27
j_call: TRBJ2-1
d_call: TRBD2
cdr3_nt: TGTGCCAGCAGTCCGAAAACGGGACTAGCGGGGGGCAATGAGCAGTTCTTC
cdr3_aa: CASSPKTGLAGGNEQFF

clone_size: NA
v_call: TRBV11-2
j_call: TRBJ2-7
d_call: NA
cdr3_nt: TGTGCCAGCAGCTTAGATCAGTCAGTCTACGAGCAGTACTTC
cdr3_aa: CASSLDQSVYEQYF

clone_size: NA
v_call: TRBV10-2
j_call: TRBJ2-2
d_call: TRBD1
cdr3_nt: TGCGCCAGCAGACAGGGGGCAGGCACCGGGGAGCTGTTTTTT
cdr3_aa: CASRQGAGTGELFF

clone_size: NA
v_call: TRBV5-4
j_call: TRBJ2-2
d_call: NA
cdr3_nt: TGTGCCAGCAGCCAGGACAACACCGGGGAGCTGTTTTTT
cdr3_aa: CASSQDNTGELFF

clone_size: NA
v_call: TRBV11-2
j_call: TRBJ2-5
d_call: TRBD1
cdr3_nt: TGTGCCAGCAGCTTAGTGGTCCGGGACAGGGGGCGCGCCCAGACCCAGTACTTC
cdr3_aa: CASSLVVRDRGRAQTQYF

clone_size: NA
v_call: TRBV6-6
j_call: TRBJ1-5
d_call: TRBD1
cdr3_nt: TGTGCCAGCAAGAACGGTGGACAGGGCCGTCAGCCCCAGCATTTT
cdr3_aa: CASKNGGQGRQPQHF

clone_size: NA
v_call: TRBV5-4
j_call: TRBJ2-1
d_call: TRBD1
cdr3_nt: TGTGCCAGCAGCTCCCGGGACAGCTACAATGAGCAGTTCTTC
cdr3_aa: CASSSRDSYNEQFF

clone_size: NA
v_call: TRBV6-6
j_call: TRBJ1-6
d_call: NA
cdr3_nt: TGTGCCAGCAACAGAAAGACGGACAACTATAATTCACCCCTCCACTTT
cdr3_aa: CASNRKTDNYNSPLHF

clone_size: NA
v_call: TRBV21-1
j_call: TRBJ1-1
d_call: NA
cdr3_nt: TGTGCCAGCACCCGGACTGAAGCTTTCTTT
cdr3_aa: CASTRTEAFF

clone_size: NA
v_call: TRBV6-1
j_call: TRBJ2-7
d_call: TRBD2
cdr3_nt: TGTGCCAGCAGCTTTGCGGGGGGCGGTTCCGAGCAGTACTTC
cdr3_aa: CASSFAGGGSEQYF

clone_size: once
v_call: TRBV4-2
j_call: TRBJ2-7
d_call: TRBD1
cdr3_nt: TGTGCCAGCAGCCATTCGGACAGGGATTTTTACGAGCAGTACTTC
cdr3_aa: CASSHSDRDFYEQYF

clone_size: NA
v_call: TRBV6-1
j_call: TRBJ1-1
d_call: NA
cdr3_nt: TGTGCCAGCAGGAAGGGGCAGAACACTGAAGCTTTCTTT
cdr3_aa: CASRKGQNTEAFF

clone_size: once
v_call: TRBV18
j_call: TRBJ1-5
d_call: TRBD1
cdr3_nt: TGTGCCAGCTCACCAGAGACAGGGGAAAATCAGCCCCAGCATTTT
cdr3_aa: CASSPETGENQPQHF

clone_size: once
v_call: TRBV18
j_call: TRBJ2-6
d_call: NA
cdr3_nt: TGTGCCAGCTCACCGCGAAACCCAGGGCGGGCTATCTCTGGGGCCAACGTCCTGACTTTC
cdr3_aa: CASSPRNPGRAISGANVLTF

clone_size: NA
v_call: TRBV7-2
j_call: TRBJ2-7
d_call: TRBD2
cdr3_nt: TGTGCCAGCAGCTCGACTAGCGGGAGGACGTACGAGCAGTACTTC
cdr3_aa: CASSSTSGRTYEQYF

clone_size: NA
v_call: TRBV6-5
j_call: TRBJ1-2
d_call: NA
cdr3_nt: TGTGCCAGCAGTTACTCAGCCCCAACTTTTGACTATGGCTACACCTTC
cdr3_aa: CASSYSAPTFDYGYTF

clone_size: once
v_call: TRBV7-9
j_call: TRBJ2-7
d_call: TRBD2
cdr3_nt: TGTGCCAGCGGGAGGGACCCATCCTACGAGCAGTACTTC
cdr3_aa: CASGRDPSYEQYF

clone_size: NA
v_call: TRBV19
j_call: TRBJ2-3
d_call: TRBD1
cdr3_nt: TGTGCCAGTAGTTCCGGACAGGGTATCGATACGCAGTATTTT
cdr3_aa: CASSSGQGIDTQYF

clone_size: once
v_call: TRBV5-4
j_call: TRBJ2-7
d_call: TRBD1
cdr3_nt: TGTGCCAGCAGCCGGACAGGGACCGAGCAGTACTTC
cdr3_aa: CASSRTGTEQYF

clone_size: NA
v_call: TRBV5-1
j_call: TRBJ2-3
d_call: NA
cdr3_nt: TGCGCCAGCCGGGCCGGGCTTCACCTTATCACAGATACGCAGTATTTT
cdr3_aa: CASRAGLHLITDTQYF

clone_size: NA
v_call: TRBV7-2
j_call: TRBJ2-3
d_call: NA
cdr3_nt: TGTGCCAGTCAAAGGGCCTCCGGGGCTAGCACAGATACGCAGTATTTT
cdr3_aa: CASQRASGASTDTQYF

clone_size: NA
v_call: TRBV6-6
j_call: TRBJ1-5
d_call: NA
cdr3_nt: TGTGCCAGCAGTCCCCTCATCAATCAGCCCCAGCATTTT
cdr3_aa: CASSPLINQPQHF

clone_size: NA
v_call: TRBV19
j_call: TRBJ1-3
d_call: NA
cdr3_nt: TGTGCCAGTACCCCAGGGAATAGCAACACCATATATTTT
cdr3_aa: CASTPGNSNTIYF

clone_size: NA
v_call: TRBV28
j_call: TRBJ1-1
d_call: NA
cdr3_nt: TGTGCCAGCAGTTTAGGGGGCAGGTCGAACACTGAAGCTTTCTTT
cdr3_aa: CASSLGGRSNTEAFF

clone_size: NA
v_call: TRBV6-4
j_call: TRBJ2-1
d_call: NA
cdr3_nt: TGTGCCAGCAGTCCCGGGACTCTTGGATACAATGAGCAGTTCTTC
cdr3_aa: CASSPGTLGYNEQFF

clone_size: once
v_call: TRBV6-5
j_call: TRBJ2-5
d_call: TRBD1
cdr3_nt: TGTGCCAGCAGTTCCCGGACAGGAGTCAGGGAGACCCAGTACTTC
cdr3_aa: CASSSRTGVRETQYF

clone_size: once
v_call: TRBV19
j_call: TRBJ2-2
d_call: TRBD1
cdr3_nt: TGTGCCAGTACCGGACAGGGGAACACCGGGGAGCTGTTTTTT
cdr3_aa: CASTGQGNTGELFF

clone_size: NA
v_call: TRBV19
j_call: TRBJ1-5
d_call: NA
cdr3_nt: TGTGCCAGTAGTATAATAAGGGTTAGGAGCAATCAGCCCCAGCATTTT
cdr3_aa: CASSIIRVRSNQPQHF

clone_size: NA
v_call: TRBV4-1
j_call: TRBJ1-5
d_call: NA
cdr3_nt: TGCGCCAGCAGCCAAGACCTCAGCTGGGGCAATCAGCCCCAGCATTTT
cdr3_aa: CASSQDLSWGNQPQHF

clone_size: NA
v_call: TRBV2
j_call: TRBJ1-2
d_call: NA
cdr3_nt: TGTGCCAGCAGTGAAATGGAGAGCGGCTACACCTTC
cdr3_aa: CASSEMESGYTF

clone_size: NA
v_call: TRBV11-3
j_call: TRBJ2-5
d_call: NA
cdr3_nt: TGTGCCAGCAGCTTAGGAGGGTCAGAGACCCAGTACTTC
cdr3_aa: CASSLGGSETQYF

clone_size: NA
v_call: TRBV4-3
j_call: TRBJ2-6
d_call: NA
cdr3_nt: TGCGCCAGCAGCCTGGGGGACGTGGGGGCCAACGTCCTGACTTTC
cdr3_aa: CASSLGDVGANVLTF

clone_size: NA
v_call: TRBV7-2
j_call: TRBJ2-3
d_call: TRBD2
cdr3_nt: TGTGCCAGCAGCCCAGTCAGCGGGGGGGGCACAGATACGCAGTATTTT
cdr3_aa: CASSPVSGGGTDTQYF